The 27 T cell receptor beta chains below were found in one sample sequenced in a study of OX40 agonist ivuxolimab in advanced cancers. Library method: the immunoSEQ multiplex PCR assay. TCRdb re-hosts the immuneACCESS table, in-frame sequences only. Its copies lack some clones; in the studies checked, an unresolved V gene accounts for under half of them, and the cause for the rest is not known. Counted in this sample were tens of thousands of clones; more than 85% of them appeared once. The leading ten clones occupy approximately 2.5% of the sample. The source was CD4+ or CD8+ T cells sorted from blood, collected in a trial of the OX40 agonist ivuxolimab. These receptors originate from an adult with an advanced solid tumor such as melanoma, head and neck, liver or kidney cancer.

This chain links TRBV19 with TRBJ2-6; possible D gene TRBD2, 6 bases. V was clipped by 4 bases and J by 0 bases, with 13 bases between them. The length of the CDR3 is 17 residues. CDR1 is LNHDA and CDR2 is SQIVND in the germline V gene (reference sequence). CDR3 in amino acids: CASSNTWRVSGANVLTF. DNA for the CDR3: TGTGCCAGTAGTAATACGTGGAGGGTCTCTGGGGCCAACGTCCTGACTTTC.

The chain carries TRBV27 and TRBJ2-3, with a possible D match to TRBD1 (5 bases). Per the germline V gene, CDR1 is MNHEY and CDR2 is SMNVEV (reference sequence). This CDR3 comprises 13 residues. The V end was cut by 6 bases, the J end by 9 bases, with 16 bases between. The CDR3 DNA is TGTGCCAGCAGGTCCGAAGTTAGGGGCACGCAGTATTTT. It specifies CASRSEVRGTQYF.

The V call is TRBV4-3, the J call TRBJ2-5; weak D call: TRBD2 (5 bases). CDR3 length equals 16 residues. Trimming left V 2 bases short and J 5 bases short, with 18 bases between. Germline CDR1 is LGHNA and CDR2 is YSLEER. CDR3 residues: CASSQLSGGKRETQYF. The CDR3, as DNA: TGCGCCAGCAGCCAACTCAGCGGAGGTAAACGGGAGACCCAGTACTTC.

The chain carries TRBV5-4 and TRBJ2-1, with a possible D match to TRBD2 (6 bases). In germline, CDR1 is SGHNT, CDR2 YYREEE (reference sequence). Trimming cost V 3 bases and J 6 bases, with 16 bases left between them. The CDR3 runs to 15 residues. The CDR3 DNA follows: TGTGCCAGCAGCTCTGGTGGTAGCGGTATCAATGAGCAGTTCTTC. Translation gives CASSSGGSGINEQFF.

As for this clone: The junction differs from germline at one of its ends, possibly a read error. The V gene is TRBV7-7, the J gene TRBJ2-1, with a tentative D call TRBD1 (6 bases). Germline V gene sequence: CDR1 SSHAT, CDR2 FNYEAQ (reference sequence). The CDR3 sequence is 15 residues long. DNA for the CDR3: TGTGCTAGCAGCTTAGGGCAGGGGTCCTACAATGAGCAGTTCTTC. Encoded protein: CASSLGQGSYNEQFF.

This rearrangement joins TRBV28 to TRBJ1-5; D perhaps matches TRBD1 (5 bases). V was trimmed by 8 bases and J by 0 bases, leaving 11 bases between them. Germline V gene sequence: CDR1 MDHEN, CDR2 SYDVKM. The CDR3 is 14 residues long. The CDR3, as DNA: TGTGCCAGCGGGGGGATCGATAGCAATCAGCCCCAGCATTTT. Amino acids: CASGGIDSNQPQHF.

The chain uses TRBV7-6 and TRBJ2-2; D perhaps matches TRBD1 (5 bases). Per the germline V gene, CDR1 is SGHVS and CDR2 is FNYEAQ. The CDR3 consists of 14 residues. The V gene lost 6 bases and the J gene lost 6 bases, with 14 bases spanning the gap. CDR3 sequence: CASRSDSYSGELFF. In DNA form, the CDR3 reads TGTGCCAGCAGGTCCGACAGTTATTCCGGGGAGCTGTTTTTT.

The chain employs TRBV7-2 and TRBJ1-5, with TRBD1 matching 9 bases. V lost 3 bases and J lost 4; bases outside the gene matches: 4. The germline V gene has CDR1 SGHTA and CDR2 FQGNSA. The CDR3 is 15 amino acids. The DNA of the CDR3 is TGTGCCAGCAGCTTCGGGACAGGGAAAAATCAGCCCCAGCATTTT. Protein: CASSFGTGKNQPQHF.

The chain recombines TRBV2 with TRBJ2-5; tentative D call: TRBD1 (6 bases). This CDR3 is 14 amino acids long. The germline V gene has CDR1 SNHLY and CDR2 FYNNEI. Trimming shortened V by 2 bases and J by 2 bases, and 9 bases separated the two germline ends. Here the CDR3 reads CASSEQGIQETQYF. CDR3 DNA sequence: TGTGCCAGCAGTGAACAGGGGATACAAGAGACCCAGTACTTC.

As regards this clone: The germline gene is not matched at one end of the junction; a read error may be the cause. The V gene is TRBV20-1, the J gene TRBJ2-7; D might be TRBD2 (6 bases). From germline, CDR1 is DFQATT and CDR2 SNEGSKA (reference sequence). This CDR3 is built from 11 residues. The CDR3 reads CSARWDSRRWF. The CDR3, as DNA: TGCAGTGCTAGATGGGACTCCCGGAGGTGGTTC.

The table lists this clone with a count of one. V usage is TRBV7-2 and J usage is TRBJ2-2; TRBD2 matches at 11 bases. The germline gives CDR1 SGHTA, CDR2 FQGNSA. This CDR3 is built from 16 residues. Losses at the gene ends were 5 bases for V and 8 bases for J; bases not matched to a gene: 10. The DNA of the CDR3 is TGTGCCAGCAGCCCCTTTAGCGGGAGGGCCGGAGGGGAGCTGTTTTTT. Its protein is CASSPFSGRAGGELFF. Supplemented by reference TRBV7-2 and TRBJ2-2, the full variable domain reads GAGVSQSPSNKVTEKGKDVELRCDPISGHTALYWYRQSLGQGLEFLIYFQGNSAPDKSGLPSDRFSAERTGGSVSTLTIQRTQQEDSAVYLCASSPFSGRAGGELFFGEGSRLTVL.

The genes are TRBV6-1 and TRBJ1-1; tentative D call: TRBD1 (6 bases). Germline V gives CDR1 MNHNS, CDR2 SASEGT. The CDR3 has 13 residues. Trimming took off 6 bases at V and 1 base at J, with 9 bases between the two ends. The CDR3 loop reads CASRKQGNTEAFF. The CDR3 DNA is TGTGCCAGCAGAAAACAGGGGAACACTGAAGCTTTCTTT.

This chain joins TRBV28 and TRBJ2-7, with 7 bases fitting TRBD2. Germline-derived CDR1 and CDR2 are MDHEN and SYDVKM. Losses at the gene ends were 7 bases for V and 2 bases for J; bases not matched to a gene: 11. The CDR3 is 15 residues long. The CDR3 bases are TGTGCCAGCAAACCAGGAAGCGGGGAAACCTACGAGCAGTACTTC. Translation: CASKPGSGETYEQYF.

The chain couples TRBV27 to TRBJ1-2; D uncertain. Trimming stripped 5 bases from V and 2 bases from J, with 9 bases between. CDR1 MNHEY and CDR2 SMNVEV come from the germline V gene (reference sequence). The CDR3 runs to 13 residues. CDR3 in DNA: TGTGCCAGCAGTCCCGGGGTCAACTATGGCTACACCTTC. Amino acids: CASSPGVNYGYTF.

The J gene is TRBJ1-2, the V gene TRBV4-1, with TRBD1 as a possible D gene (6 bases). Between the trimmed V and J ends, which lost 1 base and 0 bases, there was a span of 9 bases. The CDR3 spans 15 residues. The germline V gene has CDR1 MGHRA and CDR2 YSYEKL. Written as DNA, the CDR3 is TGCGCCAGCAGCCAAGGGACAGTTTCTAACTATGGCTACACCTTC. It translates to CASSQGTVSNYGYTF.

The gene calls are TRBV6-5 and TRBJ2-2, with D unresolved. Per the germline V gene, CDR1 is MNHEY and CDR2 is SVGAGI. Trimming removed 0 bases at V and 4 bases at J, with 6 bases between. This CDR3 has 14 amino acids. The CDR3 DNA sequence: TGTGCCAGCAGTTACTCGAAAGTCACCGGGGAGCTGTTTTTT. This codes for CASSYSKVTGELFF.

V gene TRBV19 combines with J gene TRBJ1-4, with D hard to call. The germline gives CDR1 LNHDA, CDR2 SQIVND (reference sequence). This CDR3 spans 13 amino acids. Trimming shortened V by 2 bases and J by 8 bases, and 9 bases separated the two germline ends. The chain's CDR3 is CASSIRMAEKLFF. CDR3 sequence (DNA): TGTGCCAGTAGTATAAGGATGGCCGAAAAACTGTTTTTT.

The chain combines TRBV7-2 with TRBJ2-1; 8 nucleotides align to TRBD2. J was trimmed by 6 bases and V by 3 bases; bases with no gene match: 4. The CDR3 runs to 14 residues. Germline values: CDR1 SGHTA, CDR2 FQGNSA. CDR3 sequence: CASSFRTSSNEQFF. The CDR3 DNA is TGTGCCAGCAGCTTCAGGACTAGCTCCAATGAGCAGTTCTTC. The full variable domain, with the rest looked up from reference TRBV7-2 and TRBJ2-1, is GAGVSQSPSNKVTEKGKDVELRCDPISGHTALYWYRQSLGQGLEFLIYFQGNSAPDKSGLPSDRFSAERTGGSVSTLTIQRTQQEDSAVYLCASSFRTSSNEQFFGPGTRLTVL.

The chain couples TRBV11-2 to TRBJ2-7; 12 bases fit TRBD2. The length of the CDR3 is 15 residues. V was clipped by 5 bases and J by 2 bases; unmatched bases: 4. Germline lookup yields CDR1 SGHAT and CDR2 FQNNGV. CDR3 amino acids: CASSPRTSGAYEQYF. CDR3 bases: TGTGCCAGCAGCCCCCGGACTAGCGGGGCCTACGAGCAGTACTTC. Filled out from reference TRBV11-2 and TRBJ2-7, the complete variable domain reads EAGVAQSPRYKIIEKRQSVAFWCNPISGHATLYWYQQILGQGPKLLIQFQNNGVVDDSQLPKDRFSAERLKGVDSTLKIQPAKLEDSAVYLCASSPRTSGAYEQYFGPGTRLTVT.

The chain links TRBV27 to TRBJ1-5; no clear D gene. Germline V lookup: CDR1 MNHEY, CDR2 SMNVEV (reference sequence). This CDR3 comprises 15 residues. Trimming took 6 bases from V and 3 from J, leaving 15 bases between them. The CDR3 bases are TGTGCCAGCAGACGAACGGTTTCCCCCAATCAGCCCCAGCATTTT. It encodes CASRRTVSPNQPQHF.

The rearrangement joins TRBV14 to TRBJ2-3; either TRBD1 or TRBD2 may fit D (5 bases each). The CDR3 covers 14 residues. The germline gives CDR1 SGHDN, CDR2 FVKESK. Trimming left V 1 base short and J 0 bases short, with 5 bases between. The CDR3 nucleotides read TGTGCCAGCAGCCAAGGGGACAGCACAGATACGCAGTATTTT. Encoded protein: CASSQGDSTDTQYF.

The gene calls are TRBV6-5 and TRBJ1-1; TRBD1 aligns across 12 bases. The length of the CDR3 is 15 residues. Looked up from germline, CDR1 is MNHEY and CDR2 is SVGAGI. V was clipped by 6 bases and J by 1 base; unmatched bases: 3. This chain's CDR3 is CASRGQGAGNTEAFF. CDR3 nucleotides: TGTGCCAGCAGGGGACAGGGGGCGGGGAACACTGAAGCTTTCTTT.

This chain joins TRBV21-1 and TRBJ2-5; the DNA was not used to check the table's D call, TRBD1. TRBV21-1 is reported as a pseudogene. CDR3 size: 15 residues. The CDR3 spells CASSGQPQPKETQYF. In DNA, the CDR3 is TGTGCCAGCTCGGGACAGCCCCAACCGAAAGAGACCCAGTACTTC.

The chain combines TRBV11-3 with TRBJ2-5, with 11 nucleotides matching TRBD2. V was clipped by 5 bases and J by 4 bases; unmatched bases: 15. CDR1 SGHNT and CDR2 YENEEA come from the germline V gene. This CDR3 spans 18 amino acids. CDR3 in DNA: TGTGCCAGCAGCCCCATGATCTTAGCGGGAGGGTTTGGAGAGACCCAGTACTTC. Translating gives CASSPMILAGGFGETQYF.

The chain links TRBV7-3 to TRBJ2-1; TRBD2 might be the D (6 bases). This CDR3 spans 14 amino acids. Germline-derived CDR1 and CDR2 are SGHTA and FQGTGA. V lost 4 bases and J 6 bases, leaving 13 bases between the germline ends. The CDR3: CASSSGLGRNEQFF. CDR3 in DNA: TGTGCCAGCAGCTCGGGACTCGGACGCAATGAGCAGTTCTTC.

V is TRBV7-2 and J is TRBJ2-5; unclear D gene. The CDR3 runs 12 residues. The V gene's germline CDR1 is SGHTA and CDR2 FQGNSA. The V end was cut by 1 base, the J end by 4 bases, with 4 bases between. The CDR3 reads CASSLVVETQYF. The CDR3 DNA follows: TGTGCCAGCAGCTTAGTCGTAGAGACCCAGTACTTC. The full variable domain, its missing parts supplied by reference TRBV7-2 and TRBJ2-5, is GAGVSQSPSNKVTEKGKDVELRCDPISGHTALYWYRQSLGQGLEFLIYFQGNSAPDKSGLPSDRFSAERTGGSVSTLTIQRTQQEDSAVYLCASSLVVETQYFGPGTRLLVL.

The chain recombines TRBV6-1 with TRBJ1-6, with D unclear. Germline CDR1 MNHNS, CDR2 SASEGT. CDR3 length equals 15 residues. Trimming left V 7 bases short and J 2 bases short, with 12 bases between. CDR3 region: CASILDGTYNSPLHF. The CDR3 DNA reads TGTGCCAGCATTTTAGACGGAACCTATAATTCACCCCTCCACTTT.